The clone carrying this T cell receptor (beta chain) was detected a few times. How the authors handled the data: How many nucleated cells were present was estimated from reference gene primer amplification. Some clones are missing from TCRdb's copy, which holds only in-frame ones; the method was immunoSEQ multiplex PCR. V and J calls and clone size come straight from that table; D and trimming were deduced from the DNA. The table records roughly 67,000 clones, about 90% of them present only once. Trimming took 2 bases from V and 4 from J; bases not matched to a gene: 5. The CDR3 consists of 15 residues. The germline gives CDR1 SGHTA, CDR2 FQGNSA. This record belongs to a study of blood T cell repertoires in COVID-19.

What was sequenced was peripheral blood. This sequence was found in a man in his fifties with active COVID-19. This rearrangement joins TRBV7-2 to TRBJ2-7; 10 nucleotides match TRBD2. The CDR3, as DNA: TGTGCCAGCAGCTTACAAGCGGGAGGGAGATACGAGCAGTACTTC. This encodes CASSLQAGGRYEQYF.